What follows are 5 T cell receptor beta chains derived from one specimen sequenced in a study of cytomegalovirus exposure and HLA in healthy donors. Primers included in the PCR were 60 Vbeta and 13 Jbeta primers. This table comes from immunoSEQ multiplex PCR, and its TCRdb copy is limited to in-frame clones, with some not included. This table holds 36,000 or so clones, 84% found once. Sequencing input: PBMCs. The receptors derive from a woman in her late teens or twenties in good health and CMV-seronegative.

This clone appeared a few times. The genes are TRBV11-2 and TRBJ2-7, with D perhaps TRBD1 (6 bases). Germline V lookup: CDR1 SGHAT, CDR2 FQNNGV. The V and J ends lost 5 bases and 3 bases respectively, with 17 bases between them. The CDR3 length is 15 residues. This CDR3 is CASSPHGTPDYEQYF. In DNA, the CDR3 is TGTGCCAGCAGCCCCCACGGGACACCTGACTACGAGCAGTACTTC.

The CDR3 bases are TGTGCCAGCAGCTTTGGCGGGAGTGGGGCCTACAATGAGCAGTTCTTC. Encoded protein: CASSFGGSGAYNEQFF. The chain joins TRBV7-8 to TRBJ2-1, with TRBD2 matching over 7 bases. V dropped 3 bases and J dropped 2; count of bases not matched to a gene: 7. Germline CDR1 reads SGHVS; CDR2 reads FQNEAQ. The CDR3 consists of 16 residues.

V gene TRBV28 combines with J gene TRBJ1-5, with D maybe TRBD1 (5 bases). The CDR3 spans 16 residues. With 4 bases removed from V and 4 bases from J, the gap between germline ends came to 17 bases. In germline, CDR1 is MDHEN, CDR2 SYDVKM. The CDR3 loop is CASSYRQLYLNQPQHF. The CDR3 bases are TGTGCCAGCAGTTACCGACAGTTATACCTAAATCAGCCCCAGCATTTT. Together with reference TRBV28 and TRBJ1-5, the CDR3 gives the full variable domain: DVKVTQSSRYLVKRTGEKVFLECVQDMDHENMFWYRQDPGLGLRLIYFSYDVKMKEKGDIPEGYSVSREKKERFSLILESASTNQTSMYLCASSYRQLYLNQPQHFGDGTRLSIL.

This clone appeared once. The chain joins TRBV6-5 to TRBJ2-7; weak D call: TRBD1 (7 bases). With 4 bases removed from V and 3 bases from J, the gap between germline ends came to 16 bases. The CDR3 runs 15 residues. The germline gives CDR1 MNHEY, CDR2 SVGAGI. The CDR3 loop reads CASSSLQGGYYEQYF. The CDR3 DNA reads as TGTGCCAGCAGTTCTCTCCAGGGGGGTTACTACGAGCAGTACTTC.

The chain joins TRBV30 to TRBJ2-7, with D uncertain. V was trimmed by 8 bases and J by 1 base, leaving 15 bases between them. Germline CDR1 is GTSNPN and CDR2 is SVGIG (reference sequence). The CDR3 sequence is 13 residues long. CDR3 protein: CAGSNGLSYEQYF. DNA for the CDR3: TGTGCCGGGTCTAACGGGTTATCCTACGAGCAGTACTTC.